A single sample gave rise to the 15 T cell receptor beta chains below, sequenced in a study of regulatory T cells in long-lasting Graves disease (dated by TCRdb to the early 2020s). Library method: multiplex PCR. TCRdb lists the instrument as Illumina HiSeq 4000. To build TCR beta libraries, CDR3 regions were amplified by Arm-PCR using iRepertoire HTBI primers. TCRdb applied fastp at Q25 and MiXCR to the public reads, then kept only in-frame beta chains. Every CDR3 protein is listed once, alongside the most common genes and DNA of its rows. In this sample the table shows over 250,000 distinct CDR3 sequences, 22% of which occur a single time. The ten largest clones add up to approximately 53% of the sample. What this sample's time point label stands for: persistent/refractory GD, antithyroid drugs over 5 years with positive TRAb. For both TCR sequencing and RNA sequencing, RNA was extracted from PBMCs using TRIzol.

The sequences come from peripheral blood mononuclear cells (PBMCs), collected when the disease was refractory, from a patient treated with antithyroid drugs. The receptors originated from a female donor with Graves disease.

This clonotype has a handful of counts. The CDR3, as DNA: TGTGCCAGCAGCTTAGGGGTTGGGGTTGGGGCGACAGATACGCAGTATTTT. It encodes CASSLGVGVGATDTQYF. The chain recombines TRBV7-2 with TRBJ2-3; tentative D call: TRBD1 (5 bases). Germline CDR1 is SGHTA and CDR2 is FQGNSA. CDR3 size: 17 residues. V dropped 1 base and J dropped 3 bases, with 17 bases sitting between them.

The chain couples TRBV7-2 to TRBJ1-4; 9 nucleotides align to TRBD1. Germline assignment: CDR1 SGHTA and CDR2 FQGNSA. Trimming at V came to 5 bases and at J to 6 bases, leaving 4 bases not matched to a gene. This CDR3 contains 14 residues. CDR3 nucleotides: TGTGCCAGCAGCCAGGGACAGGGTTATGAAAAACTGTTTTTT. It is translated as CASSQGQGYEKLFF.

Remarks on this clonotype: A much larger clone differs by one base, so this may be a read error. The chain carries TRBV6-5 and TRBJ2-7; D is uncertain. This CDR3 is 13 amino acids long. Germline loops: CDR1 MNHEY, CDR2 SVGAGI. V was cut by 0 bases and J by 2 bases, with 5 bases left in between. CDR3 bases: TGTGCCAGCAGTTACTCGAGGCCCTACGAGCAGTACTTC. It is translated as CASSYSRPYEQYF.

This clonotype was recorded at least ten times. The chain joins TRBV28 to TRBJ1-5; TRBD1 is a possible D gene (5 bases). V was cut by 6 bases and J by 7 bases, with 22 bases left in between. Germline V CDR1 and CDR2: MDHEN, SYDVKM. This CDR3 is built from 16 residues. CDR3 amino acids: CASRLSGLAMKQPQHF. The CDR3 coding sequence is TGTGCCAGCAGGCTCTCGGGACTCGCCATGAAGCAGCCCCAGCATTTT.

This clonotype occurred many times. This chain joins TRBV29-1 and TRBJ2-7; the match to TRBD1 covers 11 bases. The CDR3 length is 14 residues. V was clipped by 7 bases and J by 2 bases; unmatched bases: 7. From germline, CDR1 is SQVTM and CDR2 ANQGSEA. The CDR3 DNA reads TGCAGCGCTCAACCGGGACAGGGGGCCTACGAGCAGTACTTC. Amino acids: CSAQPGQGAYEQYF.

This clonotype has a count of ten or more. This chain links TRBV6-1 with TRBJ2-5; the D gene is possibly TRBD1 (6 bases). Germline-derived CDR1 and CDR2 are MNHNS and SASEGT. This CDR3 spans 17 amino acids. V lost 2 bases, J lost 4 bases, and 20 bases lay in between. CDR3 DNA sequence: TGTGCCAGCAGTGAACGGCCCCAGGGGCTAGTCGGAGAGACCCAGTACTTC. It is translated as CASSERPQGLVGETQYF.

This clonotype was detected ten times or more. The chain has TRBV2 and TRBJ2-5; TRBD1 matches 9 bases. Germline values: CDR1 SNHLY, CDR2 FYNNEI. The CDR3 covers 14 residues. Germline trimming cut 3 bases from V and 4 bases from J; bases unmatched to any gene: 3. CDR3 loop: CASSERTGVETQYF. CDR3 in DNA: TGTGCCAGCAGTGAGAGGACAGGGGTAGAGACCCAGTACTTC.

Details on this clonotype: Possible read error: a much larger clone is one base away. The gene calls are TRBV7-2 and TRBJ2-7; D might be TRBD1 (6 bases). Between the trimmed V and J ends, which lost 4 bases and 8 bases, there was a span of 15 bases. Germline CDR1 is SGHTA and CDR2 is FQGNSA. CDR3 length: 13 residues. The CDR3 DNA is TGTGCCAGCAGCTCCTACAGGGCGCGGAAGCAGTACTTC. Amino acids: CASSSYRARKQYF.

This clonotype was detected ten times or more. The chain combines TRBV12-3 or TRBV12-4 with TRBJ2-5; 9 bases are shared with TRBD2. The CDR3 spans 16 residues. The V and J ends lost 2 bases and 1 base, in that order; junction bases with no gene match: 5. CDR3 loop: CASSLLAGGLQETQYF. The CDR3 DNA reads TGTGCCAGCAGTTTACTGGCGGGAGGGCTCCAAGAGACCCAGTACTTC.

The rearrangement joins TRBV7-2 to TRBJ1-2; the D is unclear. The CDR3 length is 13 residues. Germline V gene data show CDR1 as SGHTA and CDR2 as FQGNSA. Trimming removed 1 base from V and 3 bases from J, with 6 bases in between. In DNA form, the CDR3 reads TGTGCCAGCAGCTTAGGAGGGTACTATGGCTACACCTTC. Its protein is CASSLGGYYGYTF.

The chain employs TRBV25-1 and TRBJ2-1; 16 bases agree with TRBD2. Losses at the gene ends were 4 bases for V and 5 bases for J; bases not matched to a gene: 14. Germline CDR1 reads MGHDK; CDR2 reads SYGVNS. CDR3 length equals 20 residues. CDR3 residues: CASSVVGPGTSGRADNEQFF. Written as DNA, the CDR3 is TGTGCCAGCAGTGTGGTTGGGCCCGGGACTAGCGGGAGGGCGGACAATGAGCAGTTCTTC.

The J gene is TRBJ2-5, the V gene TRBV5-1; tentatively, D is TRBD1 (6 bases). Germline V gives CDR1 SGHRS, CDR2 YFSETQ. The CDR3 totals 14 residues. The V end was cut by 2 bases, the J end by 1 base, with 9 bases between. Here the CDR3 DNA reads TGCGCCAGCAGCTTAGGACAGTCCCAAGAGACCCAGTACTTC. Its translation is CASSLGQSQETQYF.

The chain couples TRBV10-2 to TRBJ2-3; perhaps TRBD1 as D (6 bases). V was cut by 3 bases and J by 4 bases, with 17 bases left in between. CDR1 and CDR2 from the germline V gene are WSHSY and SAAADI. The CDR3 is made up of 16 amino acids. CDR3 sequence reads: CASSDRSRGESDTQYF. CDR3 sequence (DNA): TGCGCCAGCAGTGATCGATCCAGGGGAGAGTCAGATACGCAGTATTTT.

This rearrangement joins TRBV7-2 to TRBJ2-2, with TRBD1 matching 9 bases. After removal of 9 bases from V and 7 bases from J, the junction contained 9 bases not matched to a gene. The CDR3 consists of 14 residues. Germline V CDR1 and CDR2: SGHTA, FQGNSA. The CDR3 sequence: CASSTGTGRGELFF. The DNA for the CDR3 is TGTGCCAGTAGCACGGGGACAGGGCGCGGGGAGCTGTTTTTT.

The V call is TRBV6-2 or TRBV6-3, the J call TRBJ1-4; D not resolved. Germline lookup yields CDR1 MNHEY and CDR2 SVGEGT. Trimming removed 8 bases from V and 0 bases from J, with 7 bases in between. This CDR3 is 13 amino acids long. The CDR3 loop is CASVRATNEKLFF. For the CDR3, the DNA is TGTGCCAGCGTAAGGGCAACTAATGAAAAACTGTTTTTT.